A selection of T cell receptor beta chains follows, all from one sample in a study of molecular identifiers for immune sequencing clone quantification. A single record per CDR3 protein comes from TCRdb applying MiXCR to the PCR reads. This sample has 250,000 to 400,000 distinct CDR3 sequences, with around a fifth found just once. The specimen sequenced was naive CD8+ T cells from blood, with Jurkat cell RNA spiked in. The receptor source for this set is a human donor in good health. Some libraries in this study had Jurkat cell RNA spiked in. Each CDR3 is given with its conserved first and last residue. The order of the fields is CDR3 length, clone size, J gene, D gene, V gene, CDR3 protein, CDR3 DNA. D genes are given only for firm matches. Rows may omit the clone size; those that give it use once, few, many or a size class.

CDR3 length: 14
clone size: many
J gene: TRBJ1-1
D gene: NA
V gene: TRBV7-9
CDR3 protein: CASRPFGQNTEAFF
CDR3 DNA: TGTGCCAGCAGGCCCTTTGGTCAGAACACTGAAGCTTTCTTT

CDR3 length: 15
clone size: few
J gene: TRBJ2-6
D gene: NA
V gene: TRBV7-3
CDR3 protein: CASSSGTPGANVLTF
CDR3 DNA: TGTGCCAGCAGCTCCGGGACACCTGGGGCCAACGTCCTGACTTTC

CDR3 length: 16
clone size: many
J gene: TRBJ2-7
D gene: NA
V gene: TRBV7-9
CDR3 protein: CASSPETGSYSYEQYF
CDR3 DNA: TGTGCCAGCAGCCCCGAGACAGGTTCGTACTCCTACGAGCAGTACTTC

CDR3 length: 12
clone size: many
J gene: TRBJ1-1
D gene: TRBD1
V gene: TRBV5-5
CDR3 protein: CASRDRGTEAFF
CDR3 DNA: TGTGCCAGCAGGGACAGGGGCACTGAAGCTTTCTTT

CDR3 length: 14
clone size: few
J gene: TRBJ2-1
D gene: TRBD1
V gene: TRBV6-5
CDR3 protein: CASGGDRGLREQFF
CDR3 DNA: TGTGCCAGCGGCGGGGACAGGGGGCTTCGTGAGCAGTTCTTC

CDR3 length: 13
clone size: NA
J gene: TRBJ2-5
D gene: NA
V gene: TRBV30
CDR3 protein: CAWSGLGPETQYF
CDR3 DNA: TGTGCCTGGAGCGGCCTGGGCCCAGAGACCCAGTACTTC

CDR3 length: 14
clone size: NA
J gene: TRBJ2-3
D gene: NA
V gene: TRBV24-1
CDR3 protein: CATSDGSSTDTQYF
CDR3 DNA: TGTGCCACCAGTGACGGATCTAGCACAGATACGCAGTATTTT

CDR3 length: 15
clone size: many
J gene: TRBJ2-7
D gene: TRBD2
V gene: TRBV27
CDR3 protein: CASSFSGGSTYEQYF
CDR3 DNA: TGTGCCAGCAGTTTTTCTGGCGGGAGTACCTACGAGCAGTACTTC

CDR3 length: 19
clone size: NA
J gene: TRBJ2-2
D gene: TRBD2
V gene: TRBV28
CDR3 protein: CASSTDPGLAGGSTGELLF
CDR3 DNA: TGTGCCAGCAGCACAGACCCGGGACTAGCGGGAGGTAGCACCGGGGAGCTGCTTTTT

CDR3 length: 13
clone size: many
J gene: TRBJ2-3
D gene: NA
V gene: TRBV28
CDR3 protein: CASSWGRTDTQYF
CDR3 DNA: TGTGCCAGCAGTTGGGGCAGGACGGATACGCAGTATTTT

CDR3 length: 13
clone size: many
J gene: TRBJ1-1
D gene: NA
V gene: TRBV2
CDR3 protein: CASSEALKGEAFF
CDR3 DNA: TGTGCCAGCAGTGAAGCATTGAAGGGCGAAGCTTTCTTT

CDR3 length: 14
clone size: many
J gene: TRBJ1-1
D gene: TRBD1
V gene: TRBV7-9
CDR3 protein: CASSLGQGDTEAFF
CDR3 DNA: TGTGCCAGCAGCCTTGGACAGGGTGACACTGAAGCTTTCTTT

CDR3 length: 14
clone size: many
J gene: TRBJ1-4
D gene: NA
V gene: TRBV12-3/TRBV12-4
CDR3 protein: CASSLYGRNEKLFF
CDR3 DNA: TGTGCCAGCAGTTTGTACGGAAGAAATGAAAAACTGTTTTTT

CDR3 length: 14
clone size: few
J gene: TRBJ2-1
D gene: NA
V gene: TRBV12-3/TRBV12-4
CDR3 protein: CASSNPGSYNEQFF
CDR3 DNA: TGTGCCAGCAGCAACCCCGGGAGCTACAATGAGCAGTTCTTC

CDR3 length: 14
clone size: few
J gene: TRBJ2-7
D gene: NA
V gene: TRBV12-3/TRBV12-4
CDR3 protein: CASSFSLSSYEQYF
CDR3 DNA: TGTGCCAGCAGTTTTTCGTTGAGCTCCTACGAGCAGTACTTC

CDR3 length: 13
clone size: many
J gene: TRBJ1-5
D gene: NA
V gene: TRBV20-1
CDR3 protein: CSAMGPETQPQHF
CDR3 DNA: TGCAGTGCTATGGGACCCGAGACCCAGCCCCAGCATTTT

CDR3 length: 14
clone size: many
J gene: TRBJ2-7
D gene: NA
V gene: TRBV14
CDR3 protein: CASSQEGQGLEQYF
CDR3 DNA: TGTGCCAGCAGCCAAGAGGGCCAGGGTCTCGAGCAGTACTTC

CDR3 length: 14
clone size: many
J gene: TRBJ2-1
D gene: NA
V gene: TRBV29-1
CDR3 protein: CSVGSRDAYNEQFF
CDR3 DNA: TGCAGCGTGGGGAGCCGTGATGCGTACAATGAGCAGTTCTTC

CDR3 length: 14
clone size: many
J gene: TRBJ2-3
D gene: TRBD1
V gene: TRBV3-1
CDR3 protein: CASSQQGVTDTQYF
CDR3 DNA: TGTGCCAGCAGCCAACAGGGGGTCACAGATACGCAGTATTTT